This T cell receptor (beta chain) was identified in a study of T-cell reconstitution after alpha-beta-depleted transplantation in children. This clonotype was observed many times. The antigen remains unidentified. Preparation of the TCRbeta library was carried out with unique molecular identifiers. Each CDR3 protein gets one entry after TCRdb re-called the PCR reads with MiXCR. In the table there are hundreds of thousands of distinct CDR3 sequences, roughly a quarter of which are singletons. General study findings and limits: One year post-transplant, T-cell counts and diversity were largely derived from T cells produced anew. Diversity of TCRbeta at day 60 was high in some patients, arising from surviving recipient T cells and thymic progenitors.

CDR3 length equals 15 residues. Trimming removed 3 bases at V and 6 bases at J, with 18 bases between. The germline V gene has CDR1 DFQATT and CDR2 SNEGSKA (reference sequence). Sequenced material: PBMCs, mostly from graft donor cells, taken 360 days after TCRalphabeta/CD19-depleted stem cell transplant. This chain links TRBV20-1 with TRBJ2-1; D is possibly TRBD1 or TRBD2 (7 bases each). The clonotype comes from a female patient between 2 and 10 years old who had a stem cell transplant for congenital amegakaryocytic thrombocytopenia, so the T cells may come from the graft donor. The CDR3 sequence is CSARGGNRGGNEQFF. The CDR3, as DNA: TGCAGTGCTAGGGGGGGGAACAGGGGAGGCAATGAGCAGTTCTTC.